Sequencing of this TCR beta chain was carried out in a study of blood T cell repertoires in COVID-19 (dated by TCRdb to about 2020). Regarding the study in general: Samples from collaborators originated in the United States, Italy and Spain and spanned both the acute and convalescent phases of COVID-19. The prospective study material was composed of cDNA or gDNA derived from T cells, B-cell-depleted T cells, or PBMCs. The dataset comprised deeply sampled blood TCRbeta repertoires from subjects exposed to, actively infected with, or recovered from COVID-19. The repertoires were made available in a free public database intended to serve as a resource for research on the immune response to SARS-CoV-2. Samples were obtained from the ongoing ImmuneRACE study (first 160 participants) and from about 1,300 subjects provided by 6 global collaborators. A de-identified subject ID, COVID-19 status, age in years and sex were almost always included in the sample metadata. Where available, HLA class I and class II types were taken from metadata supplied by the sample provider and were not determined by assay-based typing.

TCRbeta CDR3 regions were amplified from genomic DNA using the immunoSEQ Assay, a bias-controlled multiplex PCR. On the study's bioinformatics: The number of nucleated cells in each sample was estimated from the amplification of reference gene primers within the assay. Sequence reads were collapsed and filtered to measure the absolute abundance of every unique TCRbeta CDR3 rearrangement. For each sample, productive Simpson clonality was calculated by taking the square root of Simpson's diversity index across productive rearrangements. Here the immuneACCESS table is served through TCRdb, limited to in-frame sequences with V and J called. Missing clones are a known gap in these copies; in checked studies unresolved V genes cover under half, and the rest lacks a known reason. V, J and clone size derive from that table, while D and trimming were established from the DNA sequence. For this sample the table gives over 150,000 clones, of which about four fifths were detected only once. Roughly 19% of the sample is taken by the ten largest.

The CDR3 contains 19 residues, cysteine and phenylalanine counted. Solely the CDR3 DNA is kept, with 57 bases framed from the first base. V ends up 1 base short and J 2 bases short, with an unmatched junction base count of 13. The CDR1 and CDR2 encoded by the germline V gene (reference sequence) are LNHNV and YYDKDF. Results and caveats for the whole study, not just this receptor: How much clinical and demographic metadata was included differed by source and by participant, and the metadata was provided uncurated.

Turning to this clone: No antigen is known for it. No base quality values were provided; no much bigger clone lies one nucleotide off.

Samples from volunteer blood donors who had recovered from COVID-19 were contributed by a second Seattle source. Collaborating institutions collected whole blood in K2EDTA tubes following their own protocols. For TCRbeta analysis, collaborator samples were shipped as frozen whole blood, as isolated PBMCs, or as DNA extracted from either sample type. The sample taken for sequencing was peripheral blood. The chain is made from TRBV15 and TRBJ2-1; TRBD2 agrees with 8 junctional bases. This clonotype was obtained from a woman between 65 and 79 years old who had recovered from COVID-19. The DNA is as follows: TGTGCCACCAGCAGAGTCCTCCCGGGGACTAGGGCGACCTACAATGAGCAGTTCTTC. Its translation reads: CATSRVLPGTRATYNEQFF. With the portions outside the CDR3 filled from the reference TRBV15 and TRBJ2-1 genes, the complete variable region becomes DAMVIQNPRYQVTQFGKPVTLSCSQTLNHNVMYWYQQKSSQAPKLLFHYYDKDFNNEADTPDNFQSRRPNTSFCFLDIRSPGLGDTAMYLCATSRVLPGTRATYNEQFFGPGTRLTVL.